This T cell receptor (beta chain) comes out of a study of shared clonotypes between healthy human individuals. Study-wide points: Relative to memory subsets, naive subsets generally showed larger estimated richness. About 5% of naive CD4 clonotypes were common to several donors.

In the case of this clone: Its target is unknown.

Method: immunoSEQ multiplex PCR; TCRdb's copy keeps in-frame clones and lacks some. The table includes about 2.1 million clones, 85% to 95% detected once. Germline V gives CDR1 SGHRS, CDR2 YFSETQ. Trimming took 3 bases from V and 1 from J; bases not matched to a gene: 5. There are 16 residues in the CDR3. Terminally differentiated effector memory CD45RA+ cells were excluded from the naive CD8 cells, which were CD45RO-negative and positively selected for CCR7. Sequencing was performed on naive CD8+ T cells from PBMCs. This receptor was obtained from a man between 18 and 35 years old in good health. Some clones in this sample may be carry-over from other donors' samples. The chain employs TRBV5-1 and TRBJ2-2; 8 bases are a match to TRBD2. The CDR3: CASSWALAGNTGELFF. The CDR3, as DNA: TGCGCCAGCAGCTGGGCCCTAGCGGGGAACACCGGGGAGCTGTTTTTT. The variable domain in full, completed from reference TRBV5-1 and TRBJ2-2, reads KAGVTQTPRYLIKTRGQQVTLSCSPISGHRSVSWYQQTPGQGLQFLFEYFSETQRNKGNFPGRFSGRQFSNSRSEMNVSTLELGDSALYLCASSWALAGNTGELFFGEGSRLTVL.